What follows are 25 T cell receptor beta chains derived from one specimen sequenced in a study of T-cell memory formation after mild COVID-19. MiXCR was run by TCRdb on the 5' RACE reads, yielding one entry per CDR3 protein. The profile shows around 200,000 distinct CDR3 sequences, around 30% of them singletons. The sequenced sample consisted of PBMCs or a T cell subset sorted from them (not recorded which). The receptors originated from an adult woman who had mild COVID-19 (a few samples of this study predate the infection). Cell type and time point are not known.

J is TRBJ1-2 and V is TRBV2, with a possible D match to TRBD1 (5 bases). Germline CDR1 and CDR2: SNHLY and FYNNEI. V shed 5 bases and J shed 0 bases, with 13 bases lying between them. The CDR3 loop spans 15 amino acids. The CDR3 DNA sequence: TGTGCCAGCAGTTTGGGACGGGCAGCTAACTATGGCTACACCTTC. Amino acids: CASSLGRAANYGYTF.

The table lists this clonotype with a few counts. The chain combines TRBV7-9 with TRBJ2-5; the D gene is possibly TRBD1 (5 bases). V was clipped by 7 bases and J by 7 bases, with 13 bases between them. In germline, CDR1 is SEHNR, CDR2 FQNEAQ (reference sequence). The length of the CDR3 is 12 residues. The CDR3 sequence is CASMGPGGTQYF. CDR3 in DNA: TGTGCCAGCATGGGGCCTGGTGGGACCCAGTACTTC.

The chain employs TRBV11-2 and TRBJ2-3, with D perhaps matching TRBD1 (7 bases). Per the germline V gene, CDR1 is SGHAT and CDR2 is FQNNGV. CDR3 length: 17 amino acids. Trimming stripped 5 bases from V and 2 bases from J, with 20 bases between. CDR3 nucleotide sequence: TGTGCCAGCAGCCGTCTAGCGAACAGGGGAATCACAGATACGCAGTATTTT. Translated: CASSRLANRGITDTQYF.

Only a few counts were recorded for this clonotype. V and J are TRBV24-1 and TRBJ2-3, with a weak D call TRBD1 (5 bases). V lost 10 bases and J 5 bases, leaving 18 bases between the germline ends. The CDR3 has 14 residues. Germline CDR1 reads KGHDR; CDR2 reads SFDVKD. The CDR3 sequence is CATARSTVLDTQYF. The CDR3 DNA reads TGTGCCACGGCTCGTTCGACAGTGTTAGATACGCAGTATTTT.

This clonotype was detected only a few times. The V call is TRBV12-3 or TRBV12-4, the J call TRBJ2-5; no reliable D call. The CDR3 loop spans 10 amino acids. CDR3 sequence reads: CATSQETQYF. As DNA, the CDR3 is TGTGCGACTTCCCAAGAGACCCAGTACTTC.

The chain has TRBV7-8 and TRBJ1-4; 8 bases fit TRBD1. Germline V CDR1 and CDR2: SGHVS, FQNEAQ. V trimming: 1 base; J trimming: 6 bases; junction bases outside the gene matches: 10. This CDR3 has 17 residues. CDR3 protein: CASSLEGRGQWDEKLFF. CDR3 in DNA: TGTGCCAGCAGCTTAGAGGGCAGGGGGCAATGGGATGAAAAACTGTTTTTT.

The gene calls are TRBV29-1 and TRBJ2-1, with 9 bases that match TRBD1. This CDR3 region has 16 residues. Germline V gene lookup returns CDR1 SQVTM and CDR2 ANQGSEA. J was trimmed by 8 bases and V by 6 bases; bases with no gene match: 17. The CDR3 loop is CSVVGLQGAILDEQFF. The CDR3 nucleotides are TGCAGCGTCGTGGGTTTACAGGGGGCGATACTGGATGAGCAGTTCTTC.

The chain is built from TRBV12-3 or TRBV12-4 and TRBJ1-1; D is unclear. CDR3 length equals 12 residues. The ends were cut back, 3 bases at V and 10 bases at J, with 12 bases in the middle. CDR3 DNA sequence: TGTGCCAGCAGTTTGGGCTCATTGGGAGCTTTCTTT. Amino acids: CASSLGSLGAFF.

This chain connects TRBV2 to TRBJ2-7; the D gene is possibly TRBD2 (5 bases). The CDR3 loop spans 13 amino acids. The V and J ends lost 7 bases and 2 bases respectively, with 12 bases between them. Germline CDR1 is SNHLY and CDR2 is FYNNEI. CDR3 in amino acids: CASTDGVTYEQYF. The DNA of the CDR3 is TGTGCCAGCACCGACGGGGTAACCTACGAGCAGTACTTC.

The table lists this clonotype with a few counts. The chain couples TRBV11-2 to TRBJ2-2; no definite D call. Deletions cut 1 base from V and 0 bases from J, with 18 bases between. The CDR3 spans 19 residues. Germline-derived CDR1 and CDR2 are SGHAT and FQNNGV. The CDR3 here is CASSLGPLDRRSNTGELFF. The CDR3 DNA is TGTGCCAGCAGCTTAGGCCCTCTGGACCGTCGTTCGAACACCGGGGAGCTGTTTTTT.

As regards this clonotype: At one end the junction does not follow the germline gene, possibly because of a read error. The chain combines TRBV7-7 with TRBJ2-7; no firm D call. This CDR3 comprises 13 residues. The germline CDR1 and CDR2 sequences are SSHAT and FNYEAQ (reference sequence). Here the CDR3 DNA reads TGTGCTAGCAGCTTATGGTTGGGGTACGAGCAGTACTTC. Translated, it gives CASSLWLGYEQYF.

The V and J genes are TRBV20-1 and TRBJ1-1, with TRBD1 as a possible D gene (6 bases). The germline V gene has CDR1 DFQATT and CDR2 SNEGSKA (reference sequence). V was shortened by 5 bases and J by 3 bases, with 16 bases between the two germline ends. This CDR3 is 14 amino acids long. CDR3 sequence (DNA): TGCAGTGCTTCAACAGGGAGACGAGACACTGAAGCTTTCTTT. Translating it yields CSASTGRRDTEAFF.

This clonotype was seen a handful of times. The chain is built from TRBV10-3 and TRBJ2-3; D is uncertain. This CDR3 region has 14 residues. CDR1 and CDR2 (germline): ENHRY, SYGVKD. V was cut by 6 bases and J by 1 base, with 11 bases left in between. The CDR3 protein is CAISLEFGTDTQYF. CDR3 sequence (DNA): TGTGCCATCAGCCTAGAATTTGGCACAGATACGCAGTATTTT.

This clonotype was counted only a few times. The V call is TRBV4-1, the J call TRBJ1-2; D perhaps matches TRBD1 (5 bases). Looked up from germline, CDR1 is MGHRA and CDR2 is YSYEKL. The CDR3 length is 15 residues. The V end was cut by 1 base, the J end by 0 bases, with 9 bases between. The chain's CDR3 is CASSQGAGPNYGYTF. The DNA of the CDR3 is TGCGCCAGCAGCCAAGGCGCGGGGCCTAACTATGGCTACACCTTC.

This clonotype was detected a few times. The rearrangement uses TRBV29-1 and TRBJ2-5; D is undetermined. In germline, CDR1 is SQVTM, CDR2 ANQGSEA. Trimming removed 4 bases at V and 2 bases at J, with 11 bases between. This CDR3 is built from 13 residues. The CDR3 coding sequence is TGCAGCGTTGGTCCGCCCCCTCAAGAGACCCAGTACTTC. Translation: CSVGPPPQETQYF.

This rearrangement joins TRBV5-1 to TRBJ1-1; TRBD1 agrees at 7 bases. The CDR3 sequence is 15 residues long. V lost 3 bases to trimming and J lost 1 base; unmatched junction nucleotides: 6. Germline CDR1 reads SGHRS; CDR2 reads YFSETQ. The CDR3 protein is CASSSQGPGNTEAFF. Here the CDR3 DNA reads TGCGCCAGCAGCTCACAGGGGCCGGGGAACACTGAAGCTTTCTTT.

The chain uses TRBV4-3 and TRBJ2-4; D might be TRBD1 (5 bases). CDR1 is LGHNA, CDR2 YSLEER, per germline. The CDR3 loop spans 15 amino acids. V lost 6 bases, J lost 0 bases, and 12 bases lay in between. CDR3 in DNA: TGCGCCAGCAGTACAGGATCACTAGCCAAAAACATTCAGTACTTC. Amino acids: CASSTGSLAKNIQYF.

Here the CDR3 reads CASSGALAASTDTQYF. CDR3 in DNA: TGCGCCAGCAGCGGAGCGCTAGCGGCTAGCACAGATACGCAGTATTTT. J is TRBJ2-3 and V is TRBV5-1; TRBD2 aligns across 7 bases. CDR1 is SGHRS, CDR2 YFSETQ, per germline. The CDR3 has 16 residues. After removal of 4 bases from V and 0 bases from J, the junction contained 8 bases not matched to a gene.

This clonotype was detected a few times. This chain joins TRBV5-6 and TRBJ2-2; D assignment may be TRBD1 or TRBD2 (6 bases each). CDR3 length: 16 amino acids. Germline V CDR1 and CDR2: SGHDT, YYEEEE. V was trimmed by 3 bases and J by 5 bases, leaving 17 bases between them. The CDR3 sequence: CASSSFGGLRTGELFF. The DNA for the CDR3 is TGTGCCAGCAGCTCCTTCGGGGGCCTAAGAACCGGGGAGCTGTTTTTT.

The rearrangement links TRBV29-1 to TRBJ1-1, with TRBD1 identical over 10 bases. Germline assignment: CDR1 SQVTM and CDR2 ANQGSEA. The CDR3 length is 13 residues. Trimming cost V 7 bases and J 7 bases; bases outside gene matches: 9. The CDR3 region is CSGGQGMRGEAFF. For the CDR3, the DNA is TGCAGCGGGGGACAGGGGATGCGAGGTGAAGCTTTCTTT.

The chain employs TRBV30 and TRBJ2-7, with TRBD1 as a possible D gene (6 bases). The CDR3 runs to 14 residues. The V end was cut by 1 base, the J end by 3 bases, with 13 bases between. Germline V gene sequence: CDR1 GTSNPN, CDR2 SVGIG (reference sequence). The CDR3 bases are TGTGCCTGGAGTGGTGGGGGCGGCCTCTACGAGCAGTACTTC. It specifies CAWSGGGGLYEQYF.

This clonotype was seen only a few times. V and J are TRBV11-3 and TRBJ2-1; 7 bases align to TRBD1. Germline V gene data show CDR1 as SGHNT and CDR2 as YENEEA. The CDR3 has 12 amino acids. J gave up 10 bases and V 3 bases, and 3 bases lay outside the gene matches. The CDR3 is CASSFDREEQFF. CDR3 nucleotide sequence: TGTGCCAGCAGCTTCGACAGGGAAGAGCAGTTCTTC.

This clonotype was counted between two and nine times. V and J are TRBV5-6 and TRBJ2-1; 11 nucleotides agree with TRBD2. J was trimmed by 5 bases and V by 1 base; bases with no gene match: 5. The germline V gene encodes CDR1 SGHDT and CDR2 YYEEEE. This CDR3 is 16 amino acids long. CDR3 residues: CASSLTTSGSNNEQFF. CDR3 DNA sequence: TGTGCCAGCAGCTTGACCACTAGCGGGAGCAACAATGAGCAGTTCTTC. Variable domain in full (rest from reference TRBV5-6 and TRBJ2-1): DAGVTQSPTHLIKTRGQQVTLRCSPKSGHDTVSWYQQALGQGPQFIFQYYEEEERQRGNFPDRFSGHQFPNYSSELNVNALLLGDSALYLCASSLTTSGSNNEQFFGPGTRLTVL.

The chain employs TRBV24-1 and TRBJ1-5; no definite D call. The CDR3 is 13 amino acids. Germline V gene lookup returns CDR1 KGHDR and CDR2 SFDVKD. V was clipped by 1 base and J by 0 bases, with 0 bases between them. The CDR3 nucleotides read TGTGCCACCAGTGATTTTAGCAATCAGCCCCAGCATTTT. It codes for CATSDFSNQPQHF.

The chain links TRBV7-2 to TRBJ2-1; TRBD2 matches 7 bases. The CDR3 runs to 16 residues. Germline V gene data show CDR1 as SGHTA and CDR2 as FQGNSA. With V trimmed by 1 base and J by 0 bases, 3 bases remained unmatched. CDR3 sequence reads: CASSLGAGSSYNEQFF. In DNA form, the CDR3 reads TGTGCCAGCAGCTTAGGAGCGGGGAGCTCCTACAATGAGCAGTTCTTC.